The 20 T cell receptor beta chains listed next were all sequenced from one sample in a study of a mutant IDH1 vaccine in newly diagnosed glioma. Which antigens these TCRs recognize remains unknown. TCRdb's table, derived via immunoSEQ multiplex PCR, lists solely in-frame clones and lacks some. The sample consists of tens of thousands of clones, around 80% of them appearing once. The time point here: week 11, during vaccination. What each vaccine dose contained was 300 ug of mutant IDH1 20-mer peptide, accompanied by topical imiquimod. Sequenced material: PBMCs, taken from a glioma patient whose treatment included an IDH1 peptide vaccine. Receptor source: a man aged 45-65 years with glioma.

V and J are TRBV30 and TRBJ2-7, with D perhaps TRBD1 (6 bases). Germline V gene data show CDR1 as GTSNPN and CDR2 as SVGIG (reference sequence). With 7 bases removed from V and 6 bases from J, the gap between germline ends came to 19 bases. This CDR3 has 13 amino acids. The CDR3 coding sequence is TGTGCCTCGTCCTTACAGGGCCCCGGCGAGCAGTACTTC. Translating gives CASSLQGPGEQYF.

This clone has only a few counts. This chain connects TRBV20-1 to TRBJ1-1, with D hard to call. Germline V gene lookup returns CDR1 DFQATT and CDR2 SNEGSKA (reference sequence). This CDR3 region has 11 residues. Between the trimmed V and J ends, which lost 3 bases and 3 bases, there was a span of 5 bases. The CDR3 loop reads CSASRHTEAFF. CDR3 nucleotide sequence: TGCAGTGCTAGCCGCCACACTGAAGCTTTCTTT.

The CDR3 DNA follows: TGCGCCAGCAGCCCCGGGGACCGTACCTACGAGCAGTACTTC. Residues: CASSPGDRTYEQYF. The chain has TRBV5-1 and TRBJ2-7; D may match TRBD1 or TRBD2 (5 bases each). The germline V gene has CDR1 SGHRS and CDR2 YFSETQ. V lost 4 bases, J lost 2 bases, and 13 bases lay in between. CDR3 length equals 14 residues.

This chain links TRBV4-2 with TRBJ1-2; D is ambiguous. The V and J ends lost 0 bases and 0 bases respectively, with 8 bases between them. The CDR3 has 15 amino acids. Germline CDR1 and CDR2: LGHNA and YNFKEQ. CDR3: CASSQEAVTNYGYTF. DNA of the CDR3: TGTGCCAGCAGCCAAGAGGCAGTTACTAACTATGGCTACACCTTC.

The V gene is TRBV2, the J gene TRBJ1-2, with D tentatively TRBD1 (6 bases). Germline lookup yields CDR1 SNHLY and CDR2 FYNNEI. The CDR3 runs 14 residues. Between the trimmed V and J ends, which lost 11 bases and 4 bases, there was a span of 20 bases. This CDR3 reads CASHRAQGVYGYTF. The DNA of the CDR3 is TGTGCCTCCCATCGAGCACAGGGCGTCTATGGCTACACCTTC.

Only one count was recorded for this clone. The rearrangement uses TRBV29-1 and TRBJ2-7, with 9 positions matching TRBD1. Germline lookup yields CDR1 SQVTM and CDR2 ANQGSEA. The V gene end was trimmed by 6 bases and the J gene end by 5 bases; junction bases not matched to a gene: 14. This CDR3 contains 15 residues. CDR3 residues: CSVSSGTGLINEQYF. The CDR3, as DNA: TGCAGCGTCTCCTCCGGGACAGGGTTAATCAACGAGCAGTACTTC.

V is TRBV10-3 and J is TRBJ2-5; 7 bases align to TRBD1. CDR1 and CDR2 (germline): ENHRY, SYGVKD. J gave up 5 bases and V 5 bases, and 8 bases lay outside the gene matches. There are 14 residues in the CDR3. Here the CDR3 DNA reads TGTGCCATCAGTAAATCCGGGACAGACGAGACCCAGTACTTC. Translating it yields CAISKSGTDETQYF.

The V call is TRBV5-5, the J call TRBJ2-6, with D tentatively TRBD2 (6 bases). CDR3 length: 16 residues. Germline V gives CDR1 SGHKS, CDR2 YYEKEE (reference sequence). V dropped 4 bases and J dropped 1 base, with 12 bases sitting between them. The CDR3 sequence is CASSLDAGSGANVLTF. CDR3 DNA: TGTGCCAGCAGCCTGGACGCGGGGTCTGGGGCCAACGTCCTGACTTTC.

The chain is built from TRBV10-3 and TRBJ1-2; TRBD1 matches 11 bases. The V and J ends lost 6 bases and 7 bases, in that order; junction bases with no gene match: 4. CDR3 size: 13 residues. Germline lookup yields CDR1 ENHRY and CDR2 SYGVKD. DNA for the CDR3: TGTGCCATCAGCTCCGGGACAGGGGGTGGCTACACCTTC. As protein: CAISSGTGGGYTF.

The chain recombines TRBV27 with TRBJ2-7, with 10 bases fitting TRBD2. Germline trimming cut 0 bases from V and 2 bases from J; bases unmatched to any gene: 1. The germline gives CDR1 MNHEY, CDR2 SMNVEV (reference sequence). This CDR3 is 15 amino acids long. CDR3 residues: CASSLSTSGTYEQYF. In DNA, the CDR3 is TGTGCCAGCAGTTTATCAACTAGCGGGACCTACGAGCAGTACTTC.

The genes are TRBV7-2 and TRBJ2-7; either TRBD1 or TRBD2 may supply D (5 bases each). The V gene lost 5 bases and the J gene lost 4 bases, with 9 bases spanning the gap. Germline CDR1 reads SGHTA; CDR2 reads FQGNSA. The CDR3 runs to 12 residues. CDR3 bases: TGTGCCAGCAGCCCTGAGGGGTACGAGCAGTACTTC. This codes for CASSPEGYEQYF.

To note about this clone: Other DNA sequences of this sample code for an identical CDR3. The chain links TRBV10-3 to TRBJ1-1; no clear D. The CDR3 sequence is 12 residues long. The V end was cut by 10 bases, the J end by 1 base, with 10 bases between. Germline V CDR1 and CDR2: ENHRY, SYGVKD. CDR3 sequence: CATRTANTEAFF. CDR3 in DNA: TGTGCCACCAGGACGGCGAACACTGAAGCTTTCTTT.

The J gene is TRBJ2-7, the V gene TRBV28; weak D call: TRBD1 (6 bases). Trimming pared 6 bases from V and 6 bases from J, leaving 18 bases between. The CDR3 is 14 amino acids. Germline CDR1 reads MDHEN; CDR2 reads SYDVKM. The CDR3 coding sequence is TGTGCCAGCAGGGTACAGGGAAGGGGACGCGAGCAGTACTTC. Translation gives CASRVQGRGREQYF.

The CDR3 sequence is CAWSLDRNTEAFF. The CDR3 DNA follows: TGTGCCTGGAGCCTGGACAGGAACACTGAAGCTTTCTTT. The rearrangement links TRBV30 to TRBJ1-1; TRBD1 might be the D (6 bases). From germline, CDR1 is GTSNPN and CDR2 SVGIG (reference sequence). The CDR3 loop spans 13 amino acids. The V end was cut by 3 bases, the J end by 1 base, with 9 bases between.

This rearrangement joins TRBV5-6 to TRBJ2-7; D ambiguous. In germline, CDR1 is SGHDT, CDR2 YYEEEE. Trimming pared 4 bases from V and 4 bases from J, leaving 9 bases between. This CDR3 has 12 residues. This CDR3 is CASSRAVYEQYF. In nucleotides, the CDR3 is TGTGCCAGCAGCCGGGCGGTATACGAGCAGTACTTC. Variable domain in full (rest from reference TRBV5-6 and TRBJ2-7): DAGVTQSPTHLIKTRGQQVTLRCSPKSGHDTVSWYQQALGQGPQFIFQYYEEEERQRGNFPDRFSGHQFPNYSSELNVNALLLGDSALYLCASSRAVYEQYFGPGTRLTVT.

The CDR3 nucleotides read TGTGCCAGCAGTCGAGGGTACGGTCAGCCCCAGCATTTT. This codes for CASSRGYGQPQHF. The gene calls are TRBV6-5 and TRBJ1-5, with D uncertain. The V end lost 5 bases, the J end lost 6 bases, and 11 bases lay between the germline ends. The CDR3 runs 13 residues. The germline CDR1 and CDR2 sequences are MNHEY and SVGAGI.

The rearrangement uses TRBV29-1 and TRBJ1-1, with D maybe TRBD1 (6 bases). The length of the CDR3 is 15 residues. The V end was cut by 6 bases, the J end by 5 bases, with 22 bases between. Germline V lookup: CDR1 SQVTM, CDR2 ANQGSEA. The CDR3, as DNA: TGCAGCGTCCCCGGGGCACAGGTAGGGGGAACTGAAGCTTTCTTT. Its translation is CSVPGAQVGGTEAFF.

This clone has a single count. The rearrangement uses TRBV10-3 and TRBJ2-5; 7 bases match TRBD1. The J call could be wrong; TRBJ2-7 is a better fit for the DNA end. This CDR3 comprises 15 residues. Per germline, CDR1 ENHRY and CDR2 SYGVKD. The CDR3 spells CAISERGGASYEQYF. The CDR3 DNA is TGTGCCATCAGTGAGAGAGGGGGCGCGTCGTACGAGCAGTACTTC.

The chain has TRBV7-9 and TRBJ1-2; 7 nucleotides match TRBD1. Trimming took 1 base from V and 0 from J; bases not matched to a gene: 5. The CDR3 is made up of 16 amino acids. Germline V gene data show CDR1 as SEHNR and CDR2 as FQNEAQ (reference sequence). The CDR3 sequence: CASSLGVGTANYGYTF. The CDR3 bases are TGTGCCAGCAGCTTAGGCGTAGGGACAGCTAACTATGGCTACACCTTC.

The chain carries TRBV7-2 and TRBJ2-7; TRBD1 might be the D (5 bases). V was shortened by 4 bases and J by 7 bases, with 11 bases between the two germline ends. Germline CDR1 SGHTA, CDR2 FQGNSA. The CDR3 is made up of 12 amino acids. CDR3 sequence: CASSSGPGEQYF. The CDR3 nucleotides read TGTGCCAGCAGCTCAGGACCAGGGGAGCAGTACTTC.